What follows describes a single T cell receptor beta chain. Antigen unknown. The CDR3 covers 13 residues. Germline V lookup: CDR1 SQVTM, CDR2 ANQGSEA. V shed 6 bases and J shed 0 bases, with 6 bases lying between them. This sample was included in a study of T cell responses to AZD1222 COVID-19 vaccine. Regarding the study as a whole: Repertoire collection took place solely once the T cell response had peaked. There were mostly white British donors and more females than males, and clonal diversity was possibly underestimated. Vaccine-associated CD4 TCRs spanned spike, dominant at 160-218 and 743-854.

Assay used: immunoSEQ multiplex PCR; TCRdb lists only in-frame clones, some missing. The profile shows about 98,000 clones, approximately 86% of them singletons. V and J are TRBV29-1 and TRBJ2-6; D is undetermined. The TCR was taken from an adult in good health. The sequencing here drew on peripheral blood, taken on day 0 of AZD1222 vaccination. CDR3 region: CSVVHSGANVLTF. For the CDR3, the DNA is TGCAGCGTCGTGCACTCTGGGGCCAACGTCCTGACTTTC.